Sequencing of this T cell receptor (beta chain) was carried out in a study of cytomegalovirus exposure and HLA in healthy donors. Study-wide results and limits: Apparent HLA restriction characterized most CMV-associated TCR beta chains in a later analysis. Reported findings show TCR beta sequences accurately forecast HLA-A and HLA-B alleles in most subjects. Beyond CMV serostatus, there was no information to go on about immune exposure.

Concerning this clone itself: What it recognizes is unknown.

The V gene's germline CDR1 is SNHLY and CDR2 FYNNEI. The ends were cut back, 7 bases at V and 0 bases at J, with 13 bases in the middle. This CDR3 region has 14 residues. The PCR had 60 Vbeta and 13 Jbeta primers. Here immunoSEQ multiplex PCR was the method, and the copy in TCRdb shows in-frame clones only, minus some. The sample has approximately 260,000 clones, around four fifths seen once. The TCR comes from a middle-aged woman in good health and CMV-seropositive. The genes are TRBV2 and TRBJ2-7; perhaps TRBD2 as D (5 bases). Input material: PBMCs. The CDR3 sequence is CASKEAPSSYEQYF. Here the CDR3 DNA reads TGTGCCAGCAAGGAGGCACCGAGCTCCTACGAGCAGTACTTC.